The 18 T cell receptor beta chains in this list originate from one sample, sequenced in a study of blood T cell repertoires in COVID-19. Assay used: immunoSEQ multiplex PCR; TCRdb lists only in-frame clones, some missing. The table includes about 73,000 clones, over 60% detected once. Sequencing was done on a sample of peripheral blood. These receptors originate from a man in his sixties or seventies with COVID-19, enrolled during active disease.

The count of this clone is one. CDR3 loop: CSGIRGSDTEAFF. Here the CDR3 DNA reads TGCAGCGGTATCAGGGGCTCGGACACTGAAGCTTTCTTT. V is TRBV29-1 and J is TRBJ1-1; a weak D match, TRBD1 (6 bases). V lost 7 bases and J 3 bases, leaving 15 bases between the germline ends. The CDR3 loop spans 13 amino acids. Germline assignment: CDR1 SQVTM and CDR2 ANQGSEA.

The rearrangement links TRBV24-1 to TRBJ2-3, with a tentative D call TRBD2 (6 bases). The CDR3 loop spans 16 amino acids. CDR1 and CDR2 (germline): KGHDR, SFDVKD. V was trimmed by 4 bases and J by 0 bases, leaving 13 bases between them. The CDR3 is CATSDQTRSSTDTQYF. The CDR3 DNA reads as TGTGCCACCAGTGACCAGACTAGATCTAGCACAGATACGCAGTATTTT.

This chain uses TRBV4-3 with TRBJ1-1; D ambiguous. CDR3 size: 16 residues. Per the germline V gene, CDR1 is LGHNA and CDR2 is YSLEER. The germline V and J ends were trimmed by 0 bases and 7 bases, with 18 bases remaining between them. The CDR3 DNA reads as TGCGCCAGCAGCCAAGATTCTTGGACGAGCGGAGTTGAAGCTTTCTTT. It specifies CASSQDSWTSGVEAFF.

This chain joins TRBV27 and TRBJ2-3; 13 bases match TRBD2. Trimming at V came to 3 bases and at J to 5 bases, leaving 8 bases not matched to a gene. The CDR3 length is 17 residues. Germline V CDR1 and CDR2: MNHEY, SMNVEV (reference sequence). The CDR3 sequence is CASSLKLAGGPGDTQYF. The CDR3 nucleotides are TGTGCCAGCAGTTTGAAACTAGCGGGAGGGCCAGGAGATACGCAGTATTTT.

In nucleotides, the CDR3 is TGCGCCAGCAGCCAAGATGGCGGGGATGGCTACACCTTC. Translating it yields CASSQDGGDGYTF. The chain combines TRBV4-3 with TRBJ1-2; D ambiguous. CDR1 and CDR2 (germline): LGHNA, YSLEER. This CDR3 has 13 amino acids. Trimming left V 0 bases short and J 6 bases short, with 8 bases between.

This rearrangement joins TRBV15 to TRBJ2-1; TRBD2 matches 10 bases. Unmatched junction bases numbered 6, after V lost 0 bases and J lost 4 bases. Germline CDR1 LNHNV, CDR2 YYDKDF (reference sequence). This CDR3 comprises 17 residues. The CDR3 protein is CATSRETRLAGYNEQFF. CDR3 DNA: TGTGCCACCAGCAGAGAGACCAGACTAGCGGGTTACAATGAGCAGTTCTTC.

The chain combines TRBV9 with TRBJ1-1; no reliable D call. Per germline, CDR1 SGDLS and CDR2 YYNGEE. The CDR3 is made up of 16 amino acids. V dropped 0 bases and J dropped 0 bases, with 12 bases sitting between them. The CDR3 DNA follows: TGTGCCAGCAGCGTAGTCCGCGAAAATATGAACACTGAAGCTTTCTTT. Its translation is CASSVVRENMNTEAFF. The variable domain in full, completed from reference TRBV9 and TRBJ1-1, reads DSGVTQTPKHLITATGQRVTLRCSPRSGDLSVYWYQQSLDQGLQFLIQYYNGEERAKGNILERFSAQQFPDLHSELNLSSLELGDSALYFCASSVVRENMNTEAFFGQGTRLTVV.

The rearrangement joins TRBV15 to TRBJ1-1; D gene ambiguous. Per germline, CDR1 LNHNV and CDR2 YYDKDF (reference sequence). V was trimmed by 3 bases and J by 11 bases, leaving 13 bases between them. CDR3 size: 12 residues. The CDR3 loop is CATSSGEGLAFF. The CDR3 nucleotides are TGTGCCACCAGCAGCGGGGAGGGCTTGGCTTTCTTT.

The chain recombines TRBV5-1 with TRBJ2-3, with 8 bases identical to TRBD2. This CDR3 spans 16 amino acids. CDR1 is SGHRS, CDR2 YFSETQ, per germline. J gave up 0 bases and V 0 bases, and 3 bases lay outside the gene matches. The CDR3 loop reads CASSLGSGGSTDTQYF. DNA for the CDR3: TGCGCCAGCAGCTTGGGGTCGGGGGGGAGCACAGATACGCAGTATTTT. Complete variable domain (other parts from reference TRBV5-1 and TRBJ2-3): KAGVTQTPRYLIKTRGQQVTLSCSPISGHRSVSWYQQTPGQGLQFLFEYFSETQRNKGNFPGRFSGRQFSNSRSEMNVSTLELGDSALYLCASSLGSGGSTDTQYFGPGTRLTVL.

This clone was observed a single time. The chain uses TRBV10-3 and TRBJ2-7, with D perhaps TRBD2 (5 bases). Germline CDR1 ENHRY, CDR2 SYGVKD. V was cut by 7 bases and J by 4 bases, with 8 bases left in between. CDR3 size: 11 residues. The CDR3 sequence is CAIIRDYEQYF. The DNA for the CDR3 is TGTGCCATCATTCGGGATTACGAGCAGTACTTC.

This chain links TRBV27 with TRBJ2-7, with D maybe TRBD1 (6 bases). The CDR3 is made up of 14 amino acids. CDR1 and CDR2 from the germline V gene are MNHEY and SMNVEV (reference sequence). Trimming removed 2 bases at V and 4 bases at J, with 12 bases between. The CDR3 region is CASSLTGTKYEQYF. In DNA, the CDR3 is TGTGCCAGCAGTTTAACCGGGACAAAGTACGAGCAGTACTTC.

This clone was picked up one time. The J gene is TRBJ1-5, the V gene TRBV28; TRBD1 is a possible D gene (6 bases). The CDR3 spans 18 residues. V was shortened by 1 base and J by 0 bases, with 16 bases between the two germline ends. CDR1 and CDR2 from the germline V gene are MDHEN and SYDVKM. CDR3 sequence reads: CASSLFRGPLHSNQPQHF. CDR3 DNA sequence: TGTGCCAGCAGTTTATTCAGGGGACCCCTACATAGCAATCAGCCCCAGCATTTT. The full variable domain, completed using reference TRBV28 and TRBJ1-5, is DVKVTQSSRYLVKRTGEKVFLECVQDMDHENMFWYRQDPGLGLRLIYFSYDVKMKEKGDIPEGYSVSREKKERFSLILESASTNQTSMYLCASSLFRGPLHSNQPQHFGDGTRLSIL.

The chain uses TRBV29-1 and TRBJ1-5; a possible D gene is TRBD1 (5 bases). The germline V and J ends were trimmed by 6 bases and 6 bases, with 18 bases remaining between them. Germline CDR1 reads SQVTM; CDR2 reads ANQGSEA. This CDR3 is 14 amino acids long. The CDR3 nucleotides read TGCAGCGTCCAAAATACAGGTTTTGGTCAGCCCCAGCATTTT. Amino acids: CSVQNTGFGQPQHF.

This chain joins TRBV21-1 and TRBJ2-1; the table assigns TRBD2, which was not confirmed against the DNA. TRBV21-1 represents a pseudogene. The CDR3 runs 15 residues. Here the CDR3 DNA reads TGTGCCAGCAGCACGAGGAGGATTACCCTCCCTGAGCAGTTCTTC. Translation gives CASSTRRITLPEQFF.

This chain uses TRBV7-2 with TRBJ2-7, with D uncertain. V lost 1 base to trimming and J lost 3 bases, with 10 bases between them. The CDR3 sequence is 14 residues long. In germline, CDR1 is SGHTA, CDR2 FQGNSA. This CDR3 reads CASSLGPGGYEQYF. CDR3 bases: TGTGCCAGCAGCTTAGGCCCTGGCGGCTACGAGCAGTACTTC.

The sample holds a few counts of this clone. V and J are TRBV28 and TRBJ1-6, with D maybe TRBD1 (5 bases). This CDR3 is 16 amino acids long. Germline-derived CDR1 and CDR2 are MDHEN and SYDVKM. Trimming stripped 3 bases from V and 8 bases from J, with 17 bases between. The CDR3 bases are TGTGCCAGCAGTTTCCGGACAAGTCTGGGGTATTCACCCCTCCACTTT. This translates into CASSFRTSLGYSPLHF.

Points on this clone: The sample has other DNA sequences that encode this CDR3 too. This chain's CDR3 is CAWSSRGNQPQHF. The CDR3 DNA is TGTGCCTGGAGTTCAAGGGGAAATCAGCCCCAGCATTTT. The chain uses TRBV30 and TRBJ1-5, with D possibly TRBD1 on 5 matching bases. The germline CDR1 and CDR2 sequences are GTSNPN and SVGIG (reference sequence). This CDR3 contains 13 residues. V lost 2 bases to trimming and J lost 4 bases, with 9 bases between them.

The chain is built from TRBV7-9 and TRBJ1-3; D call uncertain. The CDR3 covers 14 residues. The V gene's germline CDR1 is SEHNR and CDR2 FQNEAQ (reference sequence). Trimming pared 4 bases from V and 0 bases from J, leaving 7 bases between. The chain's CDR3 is CASSSRSSGNTIYF. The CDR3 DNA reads TGTGCCAGCAGCTCGAGGAGCTCTGGAAACACCATATATTTT.